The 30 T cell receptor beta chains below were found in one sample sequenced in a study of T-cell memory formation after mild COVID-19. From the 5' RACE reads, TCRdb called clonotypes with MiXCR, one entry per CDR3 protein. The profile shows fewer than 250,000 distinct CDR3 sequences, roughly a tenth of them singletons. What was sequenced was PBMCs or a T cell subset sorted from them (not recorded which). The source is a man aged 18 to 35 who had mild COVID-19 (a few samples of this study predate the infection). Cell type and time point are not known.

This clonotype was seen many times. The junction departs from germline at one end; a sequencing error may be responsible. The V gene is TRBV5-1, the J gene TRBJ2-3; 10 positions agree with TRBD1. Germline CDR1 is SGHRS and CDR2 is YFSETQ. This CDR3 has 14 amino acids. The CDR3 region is CASSLGQGGDTQYF. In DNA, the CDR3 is TGTGCCAGCAGCTTAGGACAGGGGGGTGATACGCAGTATTTT. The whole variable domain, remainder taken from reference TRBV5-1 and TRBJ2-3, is KAGVTQTPRYLIKTRGQQVTLSCSPISGHRSVSWYQQTPGQGLQFLFEYFSETQRNKGNFPGRFSGRQFSNSRSEMNVSTLELGDSALYLCASSLGQGGDTQYFGPGTRLTVL.

For the CDR3, the DNA is TGTGCCAGCAGCCGCCGGGAGGGCGAAAAACTGTTTTTT. Translating it yields CASSRREGEKLFF. The V gene is TRBV27, the J gene TRBJ1-4; the D is unclear. Germline V gene sequence: CDR1 MNHEY, CDR2 SMNVEV (reference sequence). This CDR3 contains 13 residues. The ends were cut back, 6 bases at V and 8 bases at J, with 13 bases in the middle.

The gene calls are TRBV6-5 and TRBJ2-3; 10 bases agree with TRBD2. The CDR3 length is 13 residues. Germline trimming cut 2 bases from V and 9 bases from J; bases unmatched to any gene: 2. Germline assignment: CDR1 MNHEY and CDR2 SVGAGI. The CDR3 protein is CASSYALAGTQYF. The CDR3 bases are TGTGCCAGCAGTTACGCACTAGCGGGGACGCAGTATTTT.

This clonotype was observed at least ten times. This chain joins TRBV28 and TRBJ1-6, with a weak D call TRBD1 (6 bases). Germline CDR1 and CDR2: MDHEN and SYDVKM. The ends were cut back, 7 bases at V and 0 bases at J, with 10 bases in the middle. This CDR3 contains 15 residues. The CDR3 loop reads CASTRGGSYNSPLHF. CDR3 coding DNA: TGTGCCAGCACTCGAGGGGGCTCCTATAATTCACCCCTCCACTTT. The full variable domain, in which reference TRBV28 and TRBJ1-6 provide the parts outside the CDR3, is DVKVTQSSRYLVKRTGEKVFLECVQDMDHENMFWYRQDPGLGLRLIYFSYDVKMKEKGDIPEGYSVSREKKERFSLILESASTNQTSMYLCASTRGGSYNSPLHFGNGTRLTVT.

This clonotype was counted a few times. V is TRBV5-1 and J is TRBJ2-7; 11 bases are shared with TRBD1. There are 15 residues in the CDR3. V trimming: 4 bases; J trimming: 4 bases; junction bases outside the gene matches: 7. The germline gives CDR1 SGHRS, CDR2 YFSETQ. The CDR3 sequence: CASSPGTGGVYEQYF. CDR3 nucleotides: TGCGCCAGCAGCCCCGGGACAGGGGGTGTGTACGAGCAGTACTTC.

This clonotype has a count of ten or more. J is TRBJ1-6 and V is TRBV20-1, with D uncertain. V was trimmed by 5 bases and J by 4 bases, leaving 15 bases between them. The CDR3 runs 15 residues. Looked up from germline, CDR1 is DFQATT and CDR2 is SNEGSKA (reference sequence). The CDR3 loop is CSAPVEGDYNSPLHF. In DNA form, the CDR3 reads TGCAGTGCTCCCGTAGAGGGTGATTATAATTCACCCCTCCACTTT.

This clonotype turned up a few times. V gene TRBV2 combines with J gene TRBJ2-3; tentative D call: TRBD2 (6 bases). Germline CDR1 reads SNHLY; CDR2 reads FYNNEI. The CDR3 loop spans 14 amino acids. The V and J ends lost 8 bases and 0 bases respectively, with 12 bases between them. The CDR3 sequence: CASRPGVSTDTQYF. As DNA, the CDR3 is TGTGCCAGCCGGCCGGGGGTAAGCACAGATACGCAGTATTTT.

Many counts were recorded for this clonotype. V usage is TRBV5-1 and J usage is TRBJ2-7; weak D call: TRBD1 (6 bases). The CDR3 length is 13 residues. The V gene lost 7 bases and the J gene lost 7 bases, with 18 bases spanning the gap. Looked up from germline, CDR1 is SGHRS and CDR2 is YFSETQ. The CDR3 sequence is CASGRDTMSEQYV. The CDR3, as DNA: TGCGCCAGCGGCCGGGACACCATGTCTGAGCAGTACGTC.

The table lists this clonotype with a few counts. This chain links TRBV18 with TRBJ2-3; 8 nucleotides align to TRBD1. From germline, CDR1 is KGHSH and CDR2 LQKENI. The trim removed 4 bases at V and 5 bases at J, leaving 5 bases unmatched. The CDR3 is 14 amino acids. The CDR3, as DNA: TGTGCCAGCTCACGAGGACAGGGTCAAGATACGCAGTATTTT. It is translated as CASSRGQGQDTQYF.

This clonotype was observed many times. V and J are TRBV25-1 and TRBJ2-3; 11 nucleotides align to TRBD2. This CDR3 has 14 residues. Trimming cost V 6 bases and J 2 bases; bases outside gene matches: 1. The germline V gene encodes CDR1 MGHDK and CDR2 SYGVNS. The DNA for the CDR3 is TGTGCCAGCAGACTAGCGGGGGCCACAGATACGCAGTATTTT. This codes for CASRLAGATDTQYF.

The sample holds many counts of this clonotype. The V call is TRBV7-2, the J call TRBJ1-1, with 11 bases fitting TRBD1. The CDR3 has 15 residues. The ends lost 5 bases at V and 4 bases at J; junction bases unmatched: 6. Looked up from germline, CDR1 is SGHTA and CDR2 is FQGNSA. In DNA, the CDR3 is TGTGCCAGCAGCCCAGGACAGGGGGCAATCACTGAAGCTTTCTTT. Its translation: CASSPGQGAITEAFF.

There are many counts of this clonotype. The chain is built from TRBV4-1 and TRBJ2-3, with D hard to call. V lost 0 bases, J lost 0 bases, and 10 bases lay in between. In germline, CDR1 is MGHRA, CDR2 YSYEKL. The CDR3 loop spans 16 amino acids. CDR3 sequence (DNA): TGCGCCAGCAGCCAAGAAATGAGTCCCAGCACAGATACGCAGTATTTT. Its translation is CASSQEMSPSTDTQYF.

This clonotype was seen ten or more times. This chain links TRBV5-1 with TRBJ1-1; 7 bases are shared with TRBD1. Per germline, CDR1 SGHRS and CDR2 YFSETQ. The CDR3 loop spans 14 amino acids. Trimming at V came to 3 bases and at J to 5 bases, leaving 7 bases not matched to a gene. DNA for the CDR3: TGCGCCAGCAGCTCCGGGACAGAGGGGACTGAAGCTTTCTTT. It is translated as CASSSGTEGTEAFF.

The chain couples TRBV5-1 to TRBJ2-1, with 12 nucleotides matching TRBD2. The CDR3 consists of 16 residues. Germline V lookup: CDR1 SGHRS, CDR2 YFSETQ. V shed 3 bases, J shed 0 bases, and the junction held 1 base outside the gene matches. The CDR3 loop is CASSSLAGGSYNEQFF. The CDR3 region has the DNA TGCGCCAGCAGCTCACTAGCGGGGGGCTCCTACAATGAGCAGTTCTTC. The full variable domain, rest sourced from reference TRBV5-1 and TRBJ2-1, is KAGVTQTPRYLIKTRGQQVTLSCSPISGHRSVSWYQQTPGQGLQFLFEYFSETQRNKGNFPGRFSGRQFSNSRSEMNVSTLELGDSALYLCASSSLAGGSYNEQFFGPGTRLTVL.

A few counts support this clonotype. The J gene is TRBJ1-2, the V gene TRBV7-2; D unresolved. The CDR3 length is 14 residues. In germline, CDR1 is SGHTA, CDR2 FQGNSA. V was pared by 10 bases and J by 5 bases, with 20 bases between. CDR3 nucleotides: TGTGCCACCGGGTGGGGTCAACTCGAATATGGCTACACCTTC. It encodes CATGWGQLEYGYTF.

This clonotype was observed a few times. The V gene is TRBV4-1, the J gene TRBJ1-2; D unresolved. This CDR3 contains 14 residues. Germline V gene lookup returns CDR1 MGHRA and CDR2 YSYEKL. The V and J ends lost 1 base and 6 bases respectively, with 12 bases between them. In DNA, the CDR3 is TGCGCCAGCAGCCAAGCCCCCATCGCCCATGGCTACACCTTC. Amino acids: CASSQAPIAHGYTF.

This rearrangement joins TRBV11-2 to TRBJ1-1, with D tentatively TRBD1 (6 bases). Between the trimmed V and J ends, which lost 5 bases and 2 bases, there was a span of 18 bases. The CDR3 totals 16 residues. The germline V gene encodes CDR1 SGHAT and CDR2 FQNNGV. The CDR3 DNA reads TGTGCCAGCAGCCATACAGGGAGTACTCCTAACACTGAAGCTTTCTTT. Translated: CASSHTGSTPNTEAFF.

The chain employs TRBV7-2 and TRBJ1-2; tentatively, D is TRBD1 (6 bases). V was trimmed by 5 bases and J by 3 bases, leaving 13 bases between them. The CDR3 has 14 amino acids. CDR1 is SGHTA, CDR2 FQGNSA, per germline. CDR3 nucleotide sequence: TGTGCCAGCAGCCCCCAGACAGGCTACTATGGCTACACCTTC. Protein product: CASSPQTGYYGYTF.

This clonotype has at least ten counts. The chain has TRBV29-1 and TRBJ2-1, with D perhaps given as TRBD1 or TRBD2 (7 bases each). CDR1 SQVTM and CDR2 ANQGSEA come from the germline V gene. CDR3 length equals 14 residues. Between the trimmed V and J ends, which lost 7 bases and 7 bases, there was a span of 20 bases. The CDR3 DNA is TGCAGCGCCCAGGGGGGGCAGGGTTTGAATGAGCAGTTCTTC. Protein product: CSAQGGQGLNEQFF.

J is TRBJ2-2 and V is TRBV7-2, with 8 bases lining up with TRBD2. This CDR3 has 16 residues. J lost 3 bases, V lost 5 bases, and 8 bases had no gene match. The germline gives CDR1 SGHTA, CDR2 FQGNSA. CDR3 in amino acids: CASSRGTSGYTGELFF. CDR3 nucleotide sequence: TGTGCCAGCAGCCGAGGAACTAGCGGATACACCGGGGAGCTGTTTTTT.

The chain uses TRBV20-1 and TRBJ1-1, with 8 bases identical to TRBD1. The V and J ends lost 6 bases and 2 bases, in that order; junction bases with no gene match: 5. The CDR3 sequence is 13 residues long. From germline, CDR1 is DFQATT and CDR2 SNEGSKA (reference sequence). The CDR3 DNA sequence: TGCAGTGCCCTCGACAGGGGAAACACTGAAGCTTTCTTT. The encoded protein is CSALDRGNTEAFF.

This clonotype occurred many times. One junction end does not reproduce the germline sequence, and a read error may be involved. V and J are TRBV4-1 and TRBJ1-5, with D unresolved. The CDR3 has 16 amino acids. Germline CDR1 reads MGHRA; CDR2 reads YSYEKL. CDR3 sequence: CASSKESRRPDVPQHF. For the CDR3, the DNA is TGCGCCAGCAGCAAAGAGTCCAGGCGCCCGGACGTGCCCCAGCATTTT.

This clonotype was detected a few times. The DNA of the CDR3 is TGTGCCAGCAGTTCGGACAGGGGGGAGCAGTACGTC. It encodes CASSSDRGEQYV. The chain has TRBV12-3 or TRBV12-4 and TRBJ2-7; TRBD1 matches 10 bases. The CDR3 contains 12 residues. The J segment lost 7 bases and the V segment lost 4 bases, leaving 1 base of the junction unmatched.

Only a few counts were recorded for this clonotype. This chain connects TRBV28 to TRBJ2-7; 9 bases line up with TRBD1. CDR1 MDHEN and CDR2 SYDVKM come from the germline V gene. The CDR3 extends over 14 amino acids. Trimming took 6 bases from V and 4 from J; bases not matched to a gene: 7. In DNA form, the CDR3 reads TGTGCCAGCAGGGTAGGGACAGGGCTGTACGAGCAGTACTTC. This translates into CASRVGTGLYEQYF.

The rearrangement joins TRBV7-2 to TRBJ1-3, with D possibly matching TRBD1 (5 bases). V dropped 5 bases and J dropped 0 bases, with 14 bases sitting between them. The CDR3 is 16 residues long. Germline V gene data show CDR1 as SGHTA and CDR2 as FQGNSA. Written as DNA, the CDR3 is TGTGCCAGCAGCATCATTGGGGCCCTCTCTGGAAACACCATATATTTT. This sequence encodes CASSIIGALSGNTIYF.

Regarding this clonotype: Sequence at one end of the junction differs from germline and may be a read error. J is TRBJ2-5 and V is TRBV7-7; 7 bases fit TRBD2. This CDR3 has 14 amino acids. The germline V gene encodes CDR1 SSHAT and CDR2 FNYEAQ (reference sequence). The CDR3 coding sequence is TGTGCTAGCAGCTTAGAACTAGCGACGGAGACCCAGTACTTC. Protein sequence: CASSLELATETQYF.

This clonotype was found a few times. The CDR3 loop reads CASSQGGQGRDEQFF. In DNA form, the CDR3 reads TGCGCCAGCAGCCAAGGGGGACAGGGGAGGGATGAGCAGTTCTTC. This rearrangement joins TRBV4-3 to TRBJ2-1; 10 bases align to TRBD1. The junction had 5 bases not matched to a gene; V was cut back by 1 base and J by 8 bases. The CDR3 spans 15 residues. CDR1 and CDR2 (germline): LGHNA, YSLEER.

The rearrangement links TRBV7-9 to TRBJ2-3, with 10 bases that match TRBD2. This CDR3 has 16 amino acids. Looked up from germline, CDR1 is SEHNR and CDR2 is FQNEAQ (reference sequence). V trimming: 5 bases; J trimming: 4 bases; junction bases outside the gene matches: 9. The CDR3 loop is CASSPWVAGGPDTQYF. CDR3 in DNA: TGTGCCAGCAGCCCATGGGTAGCGGGGGGTCCAGATACGCAGTATTTT. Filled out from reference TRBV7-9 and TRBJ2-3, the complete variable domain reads DTGVSQNPRHKITKRGQNVTFRCDPISEHNRLYWYRQTLGQGPEFLTYFQNEAQLEKSRLLSDRFSAERPKGSFSTLEIQRTEQGDSAMYLCASSPWVAGGPDTQYFGPGTRLTVL.

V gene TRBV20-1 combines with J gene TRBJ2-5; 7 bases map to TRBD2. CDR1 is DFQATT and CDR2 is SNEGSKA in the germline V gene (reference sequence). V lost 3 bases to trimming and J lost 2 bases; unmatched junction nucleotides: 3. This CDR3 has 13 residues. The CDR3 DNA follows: TGCAGTGCTAGGTTTAGCGGGCAAGAGACCCAGTACTTC. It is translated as CSARFSGQETQYF.

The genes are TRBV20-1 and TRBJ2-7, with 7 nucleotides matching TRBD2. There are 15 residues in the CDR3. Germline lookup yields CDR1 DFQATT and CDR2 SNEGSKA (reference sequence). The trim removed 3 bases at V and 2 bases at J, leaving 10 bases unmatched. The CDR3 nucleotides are TGCAGTGCTAGTGTTCCGTCTAGCGGACCCTACGAGCAGTACTTC. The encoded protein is CSASVPSSGPYEQYF.